This TCR beta chain stems from a study of OX40 agonist ivuxolimab in advanced cancers. Study-level findings and limits: In general, CD8+ T cells held more expanded clones than CD4+ did, on average. Antigen targets of the expanded peripheral T cells went undetermined.

TCRdb keeps only in-frame clones here, not all; method: immunoSEQ multiplex PCR. The table has about 72,000 clones, around 91% seen once. The CDR3 runs 16 residues. Per germline, CDR1 MNHNS and CDR2 SASEGT. Trimming shortened V by 3 bases and J by 3 bases, and 15 bases separated the two germline ends. Points on this clone: The antigen remains unidentified.

The sequenced sample was CD4+ or CD8+ T cells sorted from blood, obtained in a trial of the OX40 agonist ivuxolimab. The chain is built from TRBV6-1 and TRBJ2-1; D possibly corresponds to TRBD2 (6 bases). This sequence originates from an adult with an advanced solid tumor such as melanoma, head and neck, liver or kidney cancer. CDR3 protein: CASSDLAGSFYNEQFF. The CDR3 coding sequence is TGTGCCAGCAGTGACCTCGCGGGAAGTTTCTACAATGAGCAGTTCTTC.